This T cell receptor beta chain appears in the sequencing data of a study of cytomegalovirus exposure and HLA in healthy donors (dated by TCRdb to 2016 to 2017). With respect to the entire study: An earlier analysis of 587 of the donors reported 250 to 300 Gb of sequence data and 117 million unique TCR beta sequences obtained from about 200 million T cells. An early release that covered fewer than 750 HLA-typed donors contained around 330 gigabases of sequencing data and 80 million or so unique TCR sequences. Of the 300 to 450 genotyped donors, approximately 81% were placed in the genetic ancestry cluster associated with self-reported Caucasian donors. The study aimed to test whether signatures of past pathogen exposure could be identified by cataloging public T cell receptors. Using immunosequencing, the study profiled T cell repertoires from around 680 subjects and related those repertoires to cytomegalovirus serostatus. In addition to the first cohort of around 670 subjects, a separate validation cohort of 120 different subjects was used. The study combined high-throughput TCR immunosequencing, statistical association of individual TCRs with disease status, and machine learning to predict cytomegalovirus infection status. In a later analysis, previously published TCR beta repertoires from some 640 donors were re-analyzed and high-resolution HLA genotyping was added so that TCR occurrence patterns could be studied. Rather than drawing on any new phenotypic data, the later analysis identified candidate immune exposures from TCR beta sequences and the way those sequences occurred across donors. An earlier analysis of 587 of the donors used high-throughput TCR beta sequencing to judge whether each TCR beta V gene segment behaved as functional or pseudogenic. Donor age, sex, ethnicity and CMV serostatus were compiled alongside the repertoire data. In a later genetic analysis, genome-wide SNP genotypes for about 55% of the 666 donors were used, and that subset was treated as a discovery cohort. All discovery cohort repertoires had been generated using a single sequencing platform. Class I and class II HLA loci were covered by the typing at four-digit resolution. Typing coverage varied by locus: roughly 629-640 donors for A, B, C, DRB1 and DQB1; approximately 500 for DQA1; more than 600 for DPA1; some 470 for DPB1. About five DR-DQ haplotypes were treated as single units for association and clustering because of strong linkage in the cohort. Among around 400 genotyped donors of the cohort, an average of around 240,000 unique TCR beta nucleotide sequences was sequenced per donor, of which about 19% were non-productive. Overall results and qualifications from the work: Roughly 17 rarely observed V segments, including chromosome 9 orphons, were excluded from the earlier analysis of almost 600 of the donors because counts were too low. Linkage disequilibrium might explain the correlated functional status among segregating V segments, but an unknown experimental factor could not be ruled out. In an earlier analysis of fewer than 700 of the donors, most TCR beta V segments appeared in productive rearrangements about 87% or about 30% of the time, broadly matching IMGT annotations. A later analysis reported that several top co-occurrence clusters appeared linked to parvovirus B19, influenza, CMV and Epstein-Barr virus. A later analysis found that HLA-associated TCR beta chains were more clonally expanded and had lower generation probabilities than equally common non-associated chains. A further reported finding was that TCR beta sequences accurately predicted the HLA-A and HLA-B alleles for most subjects in the first cohort. Cytomegalovirus status was reported to be diagnosed by the classifier with high specificity and sensitivity in both the original and validation cohorts. A few of the identified cytomegalovirus-associated TCR beta chains were confirmed in vitro to be specific for cytomegalovirus antigens. CMV serostatus was the only immune exposure information available for the cohort. The authors suggested that the approach could potentially be extended to other disease states and immunological phenotypes. Presence/absence analyses assumed roughly uniform sequencing depth across donors, an assumption that may not hold. In a later analysis, 16,951 TCR beta sequences were associated with specific HLA alleles at a false discovery rate of 0.05. A later analysis found that TCR association rates varied across HLA loci, with DRB1 alleles showing the most associated TCRs and HLA-C alleles the fewest. When HLA alleles, especially DR and DQ, strongly co-occurred, TCR associations were difficult to assign to individual alleles. Most TCR sequences were observed very rarely across donors, whereas some public TCRs were present in many individuals. A cluster of highly shared sequence variants was judged likely to represent a technical artifact of the sequencing pipeline. A later genetic analysis associated a missense DCLRE1C variant with V-gene and J-gene trimming of TCR beta chains, and an independent cohort replicated the association. This cohort had only TCR beta chains sequenced, and the lack of alpha or paired-chain data limited which features could be detected. Because some donors lacked HLA typing at each locus, the association tests relied only on the typed subset. Some IMGT-functional V segments, including TRBV6-2 and TRBV6-3, could not be distinguished by the 87-base-pair reads and were therefore excluded. Most CMV-associated TCR beta chains appeared to be HLA-restricted in a later analysis, and the HLA associations seemed to be driven largely by CMV exposure. The study listed 150 to 200 TCR beta chains as associated with cytomegalovirus. A later genetic analysis reported fewer N-insertions in productive TCRs among donors in an Asian-associated ancestry cluster than the roughly 670-donor mean.

In total, about 650 healthy bone marrow donors made up the cohort. Cohort members were all nominally healthy when sampled, although unrecorded immune exposures were likely present. The donor tested CMV seropositive and was one of the 289 seropositive cohort members. A peripheral blood sample was provided by each donor, and peripheral blood mononuclear cells were used for TCR beta sequencing. Genomic DNA was extracted from the blood cell samples with the Qiagen DNeasy Blood Extraction Kit. The germline V gene (reference sequence) yields LNHDA for CDR1 and SQIVND for CDR2. CDR3 length: 17 amino acids, cysteine to phenylalanine. Only the CDR3 DNA stays, 51 bases, in frame from base 1. For this chain, trimming is 3 bases at the V end and 2 bases at the J end, and the number of junction bases without a gene match is 6. The library was produced with the immunoSEQ multiplex PCR assay. For the multiplex PCR, a mixture combining 60 forward primers for TCR Vbeta segments and 13 reverse primers for TCR Jbeta segments was used. A multiplex PCR assay on genomic DNA amplified the CDR3 region of rearranged TCR beta genes. On the Illumina HiSeq System, the amplified TCR beta libraries were sequenced as 87-base-pair reads. Regarding the original processing steps: In a later analysis, tens of millions of unique TCR beta chains were counted across the 650 to 750 repertoires, and some 10 million of these chains were shared by at least two donors. A nearest-neighbor algorithm error-corrected the raw reads and collapsed the reads into unique sequences, merging closely related sequences to remove PCR and sequencing errors. CDR3 sequences were aligned to IMGT reference sequences to assign V, D and J gene segments. For a sequence to be retained, at least a six-nucleotide match to both a V gene segment and a J gene segment was required. A rearrangement counted as productive if the CDR3 had no stop codons and remained in frame with V and J, and every other rearrangement counted as non-productive. Following IMGT convention, CDR3 was defined as the stretch from the second conserved V-encoded cysteine to the conserved J-encoded phenylalanine. The earlier analysis of about 570 of the donors excluded any sequence lacking an unambiguous match to a single V gene segment. An earlier analysis of several hundred of the donors called V segments functional above 56.7% productive rearrangements and segregating when the between-donor standard deviation exceeded 5%. A statistical classification framework was developed to diagnose cytomegalovirus status using the catalog of TCR beta chain sequences. In a later analysis, TCR nucleotide sequences were compared against IMGT/GENE-DB human TR gene sequences so that V and J genes could be assigned. In a later analysis, CDR3 sequences and most-parsimonious VDJ recombination scenarios were assigned using the TCRdist pipeline. In a later analysis, every TCR beta chain was defined by the combination of its CDR3 amino acid sequence and its V-gene family, and reads without a unique V-gene family were dropped. As a way to deal with suspected cross-contamination and a sequencing artifact, a later analysis dropped approximately 570 nucleotide sequences that were highly shared and had low generation probability. For each public chain, a later analysis derived a clonal expansion index from normalized ranks of inferred template counts within each repertoire. In a later analysis, generation probabilities were computed using a VDJ recombination model fitted to out-of-frame rearrangements, and the results were checked against IGoR. In a later analysis, hypergeometric tests were used to score TCR-TCR, TCR-HLA and TCR-CMV co-occurrence, with a repertoire-size bias correction applied to TCR pairs. To estimate false discovery rates, a later analysis permuted the HLA or CMV assignments 20 times. In a later analysis, co-occurring TCRs were grouped using DBSCAN, and TCRdist sequence similarity was added for clustering within HLA-allele-positive subsets. Repertoires with fewer than 30,000 or more than 120,000 public chains were left out of co-occurrence clustering, as were a handful of repertoires with anomalous nucleotide sharing. TCRdb took over this immuneACCESS table, retaining in-frame rearrangements with V and J assigned. Such tables are incomplete; in checked studies, under half of the missing clones stem from an unresolved V gene, and the remainder is unexplained. Clonal size and the V and J genes are those of that table, whereas D and trimming came from the DNA. The sample table contains over 150,000 clones; only one count was recorded for under 90% of them. 5.5% to 7.5% of the sample comes from the top ten.

For this clone: No cognate antigen has been identified for it. The record has no base qualities; no much larger clone is one base away.

This receptor was obtained from a man younger than 45 in good health and CMV-seropositive. In this chain, TRBV19 is recombined with TRBJ1-5; 11 bases in the junction line up with TRBD1. Sequencing input: PBMCs. The CDR3 region has the sequence CASSIGTGGVGNQPQHF. The DNA sequence is as follows: TGTGCCAGTAGTATCGGGACAGGGGGTGTAGGCAATCAGCCCCAGCATTTT.